This TCR beta chain was obtained from a study of cytomegalovirus exposure and HLA in healthy donors. Notes on the study in general: The majority of CMV-associated TCR beta chains were reported as apparently HLA-restricted in a later analysis.

A word on this clone: The antigen is not known.

Primers included in the PCR were 60 Vbeta and 13 Jbeta primers. TCRdb's table, derived via immunoSEQ multiplex PCR, lists solely in-frame clones and lacks some. Here the sample table reports roughly 72,000 clones. This CDR3 has 15 residues. Germline CDR1 and CDR2: SSHAT and FNYEAQ (reference sequence). With 3 bases clipped from V and 9 bases from J, the junction kept 4 bases outside the gene matches. The clonotype was recovered from a young man in good health and CMV-seropositive. Sequenced input: PBMCs. The rearrangement uses TRBV7-7 and TRBJ2-1, with TRBD2 matching 14 bases. CDR3 sequence: CASSLTSGGAGEQFF. The DNA for the CDR3 is TGTGCCAGCAGCTTGACTAGCGGGGGGGCCGGTGAGCAGTTCTTC.